The entry below describes one TCR beta chain. No antigen is known for it. Per-nucleotide qualities are absent, and no much larger clonotype sits a single base away. This sample stems from a study of shared clonotypes between healthy human individuals (dated by TCRdb to 2018 to 2021). Regarding the study in general: The cohort included three men and a couple of women between 18 and 49 years of age. For each donor, CD4 naive and CD4 memory were each given three plates, CD8 naive was given two plates, and CD8 memory was given one plate. The study deeply sequenced blood TCR repertoires of five healthy adults to estimate repertoire size and the extent of clonotype sharing between individuals. Different laboratories and diverse techniques were used to prepare libraries and sequence TCR repertoires, to increase sequencing depth and limit assay-specific biases. Each donor's leukapheresis produced roughly between roughly 0.9 and 8.9 billion PBMCs.

V lost 4 bases and J lost 2 bases, and the count of bases not matched to a germline gene is 2. CDR1 and CDR2, per the germline V gene (reference sequence), are SGHNT and YYREEE. From the cysteine up to the phenylalanine, the CDR3 has a length of 14 residues. The read is trimmed to its CDR3 DNA, 42 bases read in frame from base 1. What the study reported, not specific to this receptor: Sampling was restricted to blood, and TCR repertoires in tissues likely differ from the TCR repertoires found in blood. Based on pairwise subsampling, the degree of clonotype sharing among donors was expected to be affected by sequencing depth. Naive subsets generally had larger estimated clonotype richness than memory subsets. The small number of donors limited the genetic and exposure-history diversity represented. Incomplete sequencing was indicated by rarefaction of sorted-subset datasets, despite the large sequencing depth. When a few donors were compared, the shared fraction of clonotypes was 5% to 6.5% for naive CD4, approximately 3.5% for naive CD8, roughly 2.5% for memory CD4, and approximately 0.4% for memory CD8. Compared with non-shared clonotypes, the clonotypes found in all four sorted-subset donors had higher generation probabilities.

Using the deep immunoSEQ assay, TCR CDR3 regions were amplified from genomic DNA by multiplex PCR. Extracted genomic DNA from each cell subset was spread evenly across all wells of several immunoSEQ 96-well plates, with each plate serving as a replicate. For sorted subsets, each replicate PCR was loaded with roughly 0.2 ug genomic DNA, equivalent to approximately 33,000 T cell genomes. Purified libraries were measured with a Qubit 3.0 fluorometer, size-checked on a Bioanalyzer 2100, and measured again with the KAPA Library Quantification kit. Every immunoSEQ 96-well plate was sequenced on a dedicated single-read 150-cycle Illumina NextSeq 550 flow cell. Under the source paper's analysis protocol: Because the immunoSEQ output held only junctional sequences and lacked quality scores, the filtering could not match the filtering applied to full-length reads. To assign V/J genes and CDR3, sequences were annotated using PyIR, a Python wrapper for IgBLAST v1.9, with IMGT germline references. Any read was removed if the V/J assignment was weak (E-value above 1e-6), the CDR3 was missing, or the read contained stop codons, out-of-frame junctions, or ambiguous translated residues. V3J clonotypes were defined as sequences sharing the same inferred V gene, J gene, and CDR3 amino acid sequence. The percentage overlap between two repertoires was calculated by dividing the number of shared unique clonotypes by the size of the smaller repertoire. RTK rarefaction, the Chao1 estimator, and Recon v2.1 estimates of unobserved clonotypes were used to assess repertoire richness. OLGA was used to compute generation probabilities for all TCRbeta clonotypes that the gDNA method yielded from a handful of donors. The table comes from immuneACCESS by way of TCRdb, which keeps in-frame sequences with V and J called. Part of the clones is missing from these tables; in studies checked, under half for an unresolved V gene and the rest for unknown reasons. D and trimming come from the DNA, and the V and J calls and clone size come from that table. The sample table contains about 730,000 clones; only one count was recorded for just under 75% of them. Approximately 1.7% of the sample rests with the top ten.

Donors were healthy HIV-negative adults with no recently reported acute infections or vaccinations. All donors were Caucasian adults living in Nashville, Tennessee, USA. CD4+ T cells were enriched by magnetic negative selection, after which naive cells were positively selected on CD45RA and the negative fraction was taken as the memory subset. Blood was collected by leukapheresis, and PBMCs were isolated by Ficoll-Histopaque density gradient centrifugation and then cryopreserved in liquid nitrogen vapor phase. Analytical flow cytometry was used to check the purity and quantity of each magnetically sorted T cell population. From each sorted fraction, genomic DNA was isolated and quantified by UV absorbance on a Nanodrop 2000c.

Sequencing used memory CD4+ T cells sorted from blood. What this sample's cell subset or site label stands for: CD45RA-negative fraction. The receptor chain draws on TRBV5-4 and TRBJ1-4, with TRBD1 matching 7 junction bases. This sequence originates from a woman aged 25 to 39 in good health. The sequence in DNA is TGTGCCAGCAGCCTGACAGGGACTAATGAAAAACTGTTTTTT. Its protein product is CASSLTGTNEKLFF.